The T cell receptor (beta chain) described here comes from a study of T cells in Graves' hyperthyroidism and ophthalmopathy. Study-wide results and caveats: Blood also carried most thyroid clonotypes expanded above 0.001. A 13 V-J signature model discriminated ophthalmopathy versus stable hyperthyroidism.

The authors deemed Graves' hyperthyroidism stable absent ophthalmopathy progression within 18 months. Researchers took RNA transcripts and amplified the TCR beta CDR3 regions from them. HTBI primers were employed in a first-round RT-PCR of the TCR CDR3. Using its own MiXCR run on the multiplex PCR reads, TCRdb lists one record per CDR3 protein. The data contain roughly 700,000 distinct CDR3 sequences, around a sixth of them seen just once; the ten biggest clones take up 15% to 19%. The CDR3 runs to 15 residues. V was pared by 0 bases and J by 4 bases, with 5 bases of the junction left unmatched. CDR1 SGHRS and CDR2 YFSETQ come from the germline V gene. This clonotype was counted only a few times. The antigen is unknown.

The chain carries TRBV5-1 and TRBJ2-3; the match to TRBD1 covers 7 bases. Sequences were obtained from blood. This clonotype was sampled from a man over 45 with Graves' hyperthyroidism. CDR3 nucleotide sequence: TGCGCCAGCAGCTTGGGACAGGGCTTTGCAGATACGCAGTATTTT. It codes for CASSLGQGFADTQYF.